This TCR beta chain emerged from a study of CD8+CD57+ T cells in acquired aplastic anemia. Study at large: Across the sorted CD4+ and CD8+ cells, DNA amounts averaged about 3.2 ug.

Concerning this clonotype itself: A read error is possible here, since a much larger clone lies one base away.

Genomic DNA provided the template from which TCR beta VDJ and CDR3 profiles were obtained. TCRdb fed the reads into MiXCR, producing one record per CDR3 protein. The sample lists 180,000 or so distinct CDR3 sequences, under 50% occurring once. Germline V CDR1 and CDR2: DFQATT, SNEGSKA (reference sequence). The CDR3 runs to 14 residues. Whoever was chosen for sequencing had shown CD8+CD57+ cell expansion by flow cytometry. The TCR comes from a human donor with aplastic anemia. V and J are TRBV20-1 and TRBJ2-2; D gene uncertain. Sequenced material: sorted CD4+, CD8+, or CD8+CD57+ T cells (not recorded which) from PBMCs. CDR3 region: CSARPLLNAGELFF. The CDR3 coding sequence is TGCAGTGCCCGACCCTTATTGAACGCCGGGGAGCTGTTTTTT.